This record covers a single TCR beta chain. Its antigen is currently unknown. The PCR employed 60 Vbeta primers together with 13 Jbeta primers. In the authors' workflow: A later analysis tallied approximately 78 million unique TCR beta chains, around 9.9 million of them shared. Sequencing was performed with immunoSEQ multiplex PCR; in TCRdb, only in-frame clones are kept and a portion is missing. That table furnishes V, J and clone size, whereas the DNA furnished D and trimming. The sample consists of approximately 88,000 clones, roughly 80% of them appearing once. V was pared by 1 base and J by 5 bases, with 14 bases between. The CDR3 is 15 amino acids. Germline CDR1 SEHNR, CDR2 FQNEAQ (reference sequence). The data stem from a study of cytomegalovirus exposure and HLA in healthy donors. Study-level results: Reports state that TCR beta sequences accurately predicted most subjects' HLA-A and HLA-B alleles. According to the study, 160 or so TCR beta chains were cytomegalovirus-associated. Several of the most significant clusters appeared linked to common viral pathogens, based on a later analysis.

The chain recombines TRBV7-9 with TRBJ1-1, with D maybe TRBD1 (6 bases). The sequenced material came from PBMCs. The source is a man under 40 in good health and CMV-seronegative. The CDR3 DNA is TGTGCCAGCAGCTTAGGACGGGGGGCTAGGACTGAAGCTTTCTTT. It codes for CASSLGRGARTEAFF.